The text below deals with one T cell receptor beta chain. This record comes from a study of T cell responses to AZD1222 COVID-19 vaccine. The germline V and J ends were trimmed by 4 bases and 8 bases, with 9 bases remaining between them. CDR1 DFQATT and CDR2 SNEGSKA come from the germline V gene (reference sequence). The CDR3 is made up of 11 amino acids. Produced via immunoSEQ multiplex PCR; TCRdb's table is partial and in-frame only. This table holds 190,000 or so clones, more than 85% found once. Samples with a second dose at about 4 or about 12 weeks were pooled together. Sequenced here: peripheral blood, sampled 28 days after the second AZD1222 dose. The receptor was derived from an adult who received the AZD1222 COVID-19 vaccine. The rearrangement joins TRBV20-1 to TRBJ2-1; the D is unclear. CDR3 nucleotide sequence: TGCAGTGCTATATCCCCCGATGAGCAGTTCTTC. Its protein is CSAISPDEQFF.